This TCR beta chain was identified during a study of cytotoxic CD8 clonotypes in ibrutinib-treated CLL. Turning to the study itself: Partial responders about 24, complete 2; some twelve progressed and some 15 stayed in remission by median approximately 64 months. Study-level findings and limits: Clonality went up at ibrutinib response and then declined back toward baseline at progression. Clonality at baseline surpassed age-matched healthy donors and tracked circulating CD8+ T-cell counts. Stable or contracted on treatment, public clonotypes were also uncommon.

This clone was picked up one time. Its antigen is not identified. A read error may produce the germline difference seen at one junction end. The CDR3 has 14 amino acids. CDR1 and CDR2 (germline): SGHVS, FQNEAQ. Data came from immunoSEQ multiplex PCR; TCRdb stores just in-frame clones and leaves some out. The sample carries 200,000 to 250,000 clones, 60% to 80% recorded once. V and J are TRBV7-8 and TRBJ1-1; D is unresolved. This clonotype was obtained from a human donor with chronic lymphocytic leukemia. The specimen comprised PBMCs, sampled after 12 months of ibrutinib treatment. The CDR3 reads CAGSPLEGNTEAFF. CDR3 DNA sequence: TGTGCCGGCAGCCCTCTGGAGGGGAACACTGAAGCTTTCTTT.